The source of this TCR beta chain is a study of T cells after yellow fever vaccination. Study-wide context: Any fraction with a low cell number was prepared using SMART-Seq v4 Ultra Low Input.

Study outcomes and limitations: Among all clonotypes, a small share was observed in both CD4 and CD8 compartments. Reappearance after the booster was observed for most primary-vaccination clones (about 95% CD4, roughly 90% CD8).

This clonotype was found a few times. Antigen specificity is unknown. The TCR cDNA carried a universal primer site and UMIs from 5'RACE template switching. TCRdb passed the 5' RACE reads through MiXCR, listing each CDR3 protein once. This table has 500,000 to 650,000 distinct CDR3 sequences, around 16% appearing once. The receptor comes from a man between 18 and 29 years old who received the YFV17D yellow fever vaccine. This specimen was PBMCs, taken 5 to 6 days after the first yellow fever vaccination.

The CDR3 region is CASKPQGTEAFF. CDR3 DNA sequence: TGTGCCAGCAAACCACAGGGGACTGAAGCTTTCTTT. This chain links TRBV6-6 with TRBJ1-1; 7 bases line up with TRBD1. Trimming took 7 bases from V and 5 from J; bases not matched to a gene: 4. CDR3 length: 12 amino acids. CDR1 is MNHNY, CDR2 SVGAGI, per germline (reference sequence).